This entry describes one T cell receptor beta chain. Its specificity is unknown. Expressed TCRB transcripts were sequenced because the entire RNA isolate underwent reverse transcription. Reads from naive, central memory and regulatory T cell samples averaged about 3.9 million. Profiling relied on immunoSEQ multiplex PCR, and the TCRdb table lists in-frame clones only, not all of them. This repertoire shows approximately 730,000 clones, under 15% found once; its top ten account for roughly 0.022%. Looked up from germline, CDR1 is SGHVS and CDR2 is FQNEAQ. CDR3 length equals 17 residues. J gave up 5 bases and V 5 bases, and 13 bases lay outside the gene matches. The data derive from a study of beta chain features in type 1 diabetes. Study outcomes and limitations: All four CD4+ subsets from Type 1 diabetes patients carried moderately but significantly shorter TCRB CDR3s. The study notes PCR might favor shorter templates equally in patients and controls.

Source material: naive CD4+ T cells from blood. This TCR derives from a man aged 18 to 29 with type 1 diabetes. This chain connects TRBV7-8 to TRBJ2-3, with 10 bases fitting TRBD2. The CDR3: CASSPTGAGGPGDTQYF. The CDR3 coding sequence is TGTGCCAGCAGCCCGACCGGAGCGGGGGGGCCGGGAGATACGCAGTATTTT.